This T cell receptor beta chain was recorded in a study of T cell changes during pregnancy in multiple sclerosis. Generated by immunoSEQ multiplex PCR, the TCRdb table keeps only in-frame clones and is missing some. The table records 30,000 or so clones, 85% to 95% of them present only once. The trim removed 6 bases at V and 5 bases at J, leaving 6 bases unmatched. Germline CDR1 SGHTA, CDR2 FQGNSA. The CDR3 contains 15 residues. V is TRBV7-2 and J is TRBJ2-2, with 10 nucleotides matching TRBD2. The sequence derives from a female donor with multiple sclerosis, enrolled in a pregnancy study. Source: CD4+ T cells from peripheral blood mononuclear cells, taken after pregnancy. The CDR3 loop reads CASRGSGRRTGELFF. As DNA, the CDR3 is TGTGCCAGCAGGGGTAGCGGGAGGAGGACCGGGGAGCTGTTTTTT.